The clone carrying this TCR beta chain was counted once. The antigen is not known. Germline CDR1 is KGHSH and CDR2 is LQKENI. The CDR3 length is 15 residues. The V gene lost 0 bases and the J gene lost 4 bases, with 9 bases spanning the gap. These data come from a study of T cell responses to AZD1222 COVID-19 vaccine. Study-wide results and limits: Unmutated variant regions are reportedly targeted by nearly half of spike-specific TCRs. Among the donors, most were white British and more were female, and clonal diversity was possibly underestimated. An increase in Spike-specific TCR breadth and depth was observed after two AZD1222 doses.

Sequencing used immunoSEQ multiplex PCR; TCRdb keeps in-frame clones, though not all of them. The sample shows fewer than 200,000 clones, about nine tenths of them seen only once. The specimen comprised peripheral blood, sampled 28 days after the second dose of the MenACWY control vaccine. The chain couples TRBV18 to TRBJ1-4, with D unresolved. The receptor was isolated from an adult who received the MenACWY meningococcal vaccine as a control. CDR3 sequence reads: CASSPPGFGNEKLFF. As DNA, the CDR3 is TGTGCCAGCTCACCACCGGGATTTGGTAATGAAAAACTGTTTTTT.